This T cell receptor beta chain was recovered during a study of follicular helper T cells after annual influenza vaccination. Study-wide background: For some subjects, blood spans the 2013-2014, 2014-2015 and 2015-2016 annual vaccinations.

Time point denoted: 2015-2016 season, 7 days after influenza vaccination. Blood volume per time point ranged from about 35 to 110 mL. ICOS+CD38+ and ICOS-CD38- fractions were sorted from non-naive CD4+CXCR5+PD-1+ cells. Germline values: CDR1 SGHTA, CDR2 FQGNSA. V was pared by 5 bases and J by 7 bases, with 10 bases of the junction left unmatched. The CDR3 totals 15 residues. Study-wide results and limits: Change in circulating plasmablasts correlated with ICOS+CD38+ cTfh clonality change.

On this clone itself: Its specificity is not known.

This table comes from immunoSEQ multiplex PCR, and its TCRdb copy is limited to in-frame clones, with some not included. The sample yields about 6,800 clones, approximately 91% seen once. V is TRBV7-2 and J is TRBJ2-2; TRBD2 matches 7 bases. The sequence derives from an adult who received the influenza vaccine. The input for sequencing was CXCR5+ CD38- circulating T follicular helper cells from blood, taken 7 days after influenza vaccination. The subset denotes: circulating Tfh, non-naive CD4+CXCR5+PD-1+ (ICOS+CD38+ or ICOS-CD38-). CDR3 sequence (DNA): TGTGCCAGCAGCCCGCAACGAAGGGAGGGCGGGGAGCTGTTTTTT. It is translated as CASSPQRREGGELFF. Full variable domain (remainder filled in from reference TRBV7-2 and TRBJ2-2): GAGVSQSPSNKVTEKGKDVELRCDPISGHTALYWYRQSLGQGLEFLIYFQGNSAPDKSGLPSDRFSAERTGGSVSTLTIQRTQQEDSAVYLCASSPQRREGGELFFGEGSRLTVL.